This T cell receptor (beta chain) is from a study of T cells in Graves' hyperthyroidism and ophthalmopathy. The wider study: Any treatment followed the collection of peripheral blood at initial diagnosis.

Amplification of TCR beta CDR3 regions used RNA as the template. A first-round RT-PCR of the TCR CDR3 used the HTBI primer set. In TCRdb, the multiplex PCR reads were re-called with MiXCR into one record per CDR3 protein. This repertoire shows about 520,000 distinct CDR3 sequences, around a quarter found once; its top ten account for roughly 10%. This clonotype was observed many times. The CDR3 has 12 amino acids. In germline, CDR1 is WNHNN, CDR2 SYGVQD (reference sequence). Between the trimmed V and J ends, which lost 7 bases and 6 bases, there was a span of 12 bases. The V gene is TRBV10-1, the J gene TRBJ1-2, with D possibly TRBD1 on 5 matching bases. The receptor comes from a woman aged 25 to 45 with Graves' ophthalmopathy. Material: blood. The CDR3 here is CASTGGKDGYTF. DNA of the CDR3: TGCGCCAGCACTGGGGGTAAAGATGGCTACACCTTC.